The 20 T cell receptor beta chains below all came from one sample that was sequenced in a study of blood T cell repertoires in COVID-19. Assay: immunoSEQ multiplex PCR; the TCRdb copy retains only in-frame clones and omits some. The sample gives 100,000 to 150,000 clones, roughly 90% of which show up once; roughly 2.1% is in the top ten. Sequences were obtained from peripheral blood. Receptors originate from a man in his 70s with active COVID-19.

This sequence joins TRBV6-4 and TRBJ1-2, with 9 bases matching TRBD1. V was pared by 0 bases and J by 4 bases, with 9 bases of the junction left unmatched. This CDR3 is 17 amino acids long. Germline V lookup: CDR1 MRHNA, CDR2 SNTAGT. CDR3 protein: CASSDSFPGTGFYGYTF. For the CDR3, the DNA is TGTGCCAGCAGTGACTCGTTCCCCGGGACAGGGTTCTATGGCTACACCTTC.

The rearrangement links TRBV7-9 to TRBJ2-3; 8 nucleotides agree with TRBD2. Germline CDR1 SEHNR, CDR2 FQNEAQ (reference sequence). The CDR3 contains 17 residues. V dropped 5 bases and J dropped 0; count of bases not matched to a gene: 10. CDR3 sequence: CASSPGGPSASTDTQYF. CDR3 coding DNA: TGTGCCAGCAGCCCGGGGGGGCCGAGTGCTAGCACAGATACGCAGTATTTT.

V and J are TRBV29-1 and TRBJ2-7, with D perhaps matching TRBD1 (6 bases). The CDR3 is 12 residues long. The germline V and J ends were trimmed by 1 base and 3 bases, with 7 bases remaining between them. The germline gives CDR1 SQVTM, CDR2 ANQGSEA. This CDR3 is CSVEGGGYEQYF. In DNA form, the CDR3 reads TGCAGCGTTGAAGGAGGGGGCTACGAGCAGTACTTC.

The genes are TRBV5-1 and TRBJ2-7; the D gene is possibly TRBD2 (5 bases). The CDR3 sequence is 14 residues long. Deletions cut 6 bases from V and 0 bases from J, with 13 bases between. Per germline, CDR1 SGHRS and CDR2 YFSETQ. In nucleotides, the CDR3 is TGCGCCAGCACCCTGGGCGAGGGCTCCTACGAGCAGTACTTC. It encodes CASTLGEGSYEQYF.

The V and J genes are TRBV19 and TRBJ2-1, with D possibly matching TRBD1 (6 bases). Trimming pared 6 bases from V and 11 bases from J, leaving 14 bases between. The CDR3 runs to 12 residues. CDR1 and CDR2 (germline): LNHDA, SQIVND (reference sequence). Written as DNA, the CDR3 is TGTGCCAGTAGACCCTCCAGGGGTCAGCAGTTCTTC. Its protein product is CASRPSRGQQFF.

This clone was picked up one time. Germline and junction disagree at one end, which may indicate a read error. V and J are TRBV27 and TRBJ2-7; the match to TRBD1 covers 10 bases. Germline-derived CDR1 and CDR2 are MNHEY and SMNVEV (reference sequence). This CDR3 comprises 14 residues. Written as DNA, the CDR3 is TGTGCCGGCAGCGACAGGGGGCCTTCTGACGAGCAGTACTTC. Translated, it gives CAGSDRGPSDEQYF.

The chain has TRBV18 and TRBJ1-1; 7 nucleotides match TRBD1. The V segment lost 1 base and the J segment 2 bases; nucleotides outside the gene matches: 10. The CDR3 runs to 17 residues. Germline loops: CDR1 KGHSH, CDR2 LQKENI. The CDR3 nucleotides read TGTGCCAGCTCACCACTCGCCAGGGGGAAGGGAAACACTGAAGCTTTCTTT. Its protein product is CASSPLARGKGNTEAFF.

V and J are TRBV28 and TRBJ1-1; D call uncertain. Per germline, CDR1 MDHEN and CDR2 SYDVKM. The V gene lost 2 bases and the J gene lost 3 bases, with 7 bases spanning the gap. The length of the CDR3 is 13 residues. CDR3 sequence (DNA): TGTGCCAGCAGTTTAACCGGTTACACTGAAGCTTTCTTT. Protein: CASSLTGYTEAFF.

This chain connects TRBV7-9 to TRBJ2-7; 13 bases are shared with TRBD2. V lost 1 base, J lost 4 bases, and 7 bases stayed unmatched. Per germline, CDR1 SEHNR and CDR2 FQNEAQ (reference sequence). The CDR3 is 17 residues long. CDR3 DNA: TGTGCCAGCAGCTTAGGTCCTTCACTAGCGGGAGGGTACGAGCAGTACTTC. Translated: CASSLGPSLAGGYEQYF.

This sequence joins TRBV27 and TRBJ2-7; maybe TRBD2 (5 bases). Germline-derived CDR1 and CDR2 are MNHEY and SMNVEV (reference sequence). Trimming stripped 2 bases from V and 6 bases from J, with 11 bases between. The CDR3 loop spans 13 amino acids. The CDR3 loop reads CASSLDPEGEQYF. For the CDR3, the DNA is TGTGCCAGCAGTTTAGACCCCGAGGGCGAGCAGTACTTC.

The V call is TRBV6-2 or TRBV6-3, the J call TRBJ2-5; TRBD2 matches at 7 bases. V lost 5 bases, J lost 7 bases, and 10 bases stayed unmatched. Germline V lookup: CDR1 MNHEY, CDR2 SVGEGT. CDR3 length equals 14 residues. This CDR3 reads CASSTGLVAGTQYF. The CDR3 nucleotides read TGTGCCAGCAGTACCGGACTAGTGGCGGGGACCCAGTACTTC.

This sequence joins TRBV14 and TRBJ1-1; 11 nucleotides agree with TRBD1. The ends lost 0 bases at V and 4 bases at J; junction bases unmatched: 1. The CDR3 runs to 15 residues. CDR1 and CDR2 from the germline V gene are SGHDN and FVKESK. The CDR3 is CASSQDGTGGTEAFF. For the CDR3, the DNA is TGTGCCAGCAGCCAAGATGGGACAGGGGGCACTGAAGCTTTCTTT. The full variable domain, rest sourced from reference TRBV14 and TRBJ1-1, is EAGVTQFPSHSVIEKGQTVTLRCDPISGHDNLYWYRRVMGKEIKFLLHFVKESKQDESGMPNNRFLAERTGGTYSTLKVQPAELEDSGVYFCASSQDGTGGTEAFFGQGTRLTVV.

The genes are TRBV4-1 and TRBJ2-6; D gene unclear. Germline V gives CDR1 MGHRA, CDR2 YSYEKL. The CDR3 contains 16 residues. The V end was cut by 1 base, the J end by 4 bases, with 11 bases between. This chain's CDR3 is CASSQAMLRGANVLTF. CDR3 bases: TGCGCCAGCAGCCAAGCGATGCTGAGAGGGGCCAACGTCCTGACTTTC.

This chain links TRBV28 with TRBJ1-2, with TRBD1 as a possible D gene (5 bases). Trimming pared 6 bases from V and 8 bases from J, leaving 16 bases between. The germline V gene encodes CDR1 MDHEN and CDR2 SYDVKM. The CDR3 runs to 13 residues. The CDR3 DNA reads TGTGCCAGCAGGATCCCGGGCTCAGGGGGCTACACCTTC. This encodes CASRIPGSGGYTF.

A word on this clone: The same CDR3 also results from other DNA sequences found in this sample. The rearrangement links TRBV7-2 to TRBJ2-3, with D perhaps matching TRBD2 (7 bases). The germline V and J ends were trimmed by 0 bases and 4 bases, with 11 bases remaining between them. Germline V gene sequence: CDR1 SGHTA, CDR2 FQGNSA. The CDR3 loop spans 15 amino acids. CDR3: CASSLAGGGADTQYF. DNA of the CDR3: TGTGCCAGCAGCTTAGCGGGAGGGGGGGCAGATACGCAGTATTTT.

In DNA form, the CDR3 reads TGTGCCTGGAGTTGGGGCGCCACCTACGAGCAGTACTTC. Translation: CAWSWGATYEQYF. The V gene is TRBV30, the J gene TRBJ2-7; a weak D match, TRBD1 (5 bases). CDR1 is GTSNPN and CDR2 is SVGIG in the germline V gene (reference sequence). CDR3 length: 13 amino acids. The V end lost 2 bases, the J end lost 2 bases, and 10 bases lay between the germline ends.

In nucleotides, the CDR3 is TGTGCCAGTAGTGCCAGGGGTGGTACTGAAGCTTTCTTT. Translating gives CASSARGGTEAFF. The chain employs TRBV19 and TRBJ1-1, with D possibly TRBD1 on 6 matching bases. V was clipped by 5 bases and J by 5 bases, with 12 bases between them. CDR1 LNHDA and CDR2 SQIVND come from the germline V gene (reference sequence). The CDR3 consists of 13 residues.

The J gene is TRBJ1-2, the V gene TRBV3-1 (or the pseudogene TRBV3-2); 9 bases fit TRBD1. V was pared by 0 bases and J by 11 bases, with 7 bases of the junction left unmatched. The CDR3 length is 14 residues. Per the germline V gene, CDR1 is LGHDT and CDR2 is YNNKEL (reference sequence). CDR3 nucleotides: TGTGCCAGCAGCCAAGATATAGGGACAGGGCATTACACCTTC. This gives the protein CASSQDIGTGHYTF.

The chain couples TRBV19 to TRBJ2-5, with TRBD2 identical over 9 bases. V was pared by 5 bases and J by 3 bases, with 7 bases of the junction left unmatched. The CDR3 sequence is 15 residues long. Germline CDR1 and CDR2: LNHDA and SQIVND (reference sequence). The CDR3 DNA follows: TGTGCCAGTAGTCCTGGGGTAGCGGGAGAAGAGACCCAGTACTTC. Encoded protein: CASSPGVAGEETQYF.

J is TRBJ1-4 and V is TRBV18; TRBD1 matches 9 bases. CDR1 is KGHSH, CDR2 LQKENI, per germline. The CDR3 length is 14 residues. With V trimmed by 3 bases and J by 5 bases, 1 base remained unmatched. CDR3 DNA sequence: TGTGCCAGCTCACCGACAGGGGGGAATGAAAAACTGTTTTTT. Protein sequence: CASSPTGGNEKLFF.